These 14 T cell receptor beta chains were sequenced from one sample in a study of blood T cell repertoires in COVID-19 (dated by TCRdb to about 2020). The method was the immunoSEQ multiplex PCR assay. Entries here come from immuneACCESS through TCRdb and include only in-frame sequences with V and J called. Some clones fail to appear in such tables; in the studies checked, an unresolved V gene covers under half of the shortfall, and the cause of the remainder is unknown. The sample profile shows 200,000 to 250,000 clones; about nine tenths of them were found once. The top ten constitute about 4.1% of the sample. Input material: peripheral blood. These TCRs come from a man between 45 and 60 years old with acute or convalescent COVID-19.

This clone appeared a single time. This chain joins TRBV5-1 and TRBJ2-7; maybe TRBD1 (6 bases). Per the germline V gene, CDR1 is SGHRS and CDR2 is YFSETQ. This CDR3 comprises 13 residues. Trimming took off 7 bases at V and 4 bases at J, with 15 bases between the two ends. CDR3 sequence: CASGLDRLYEQYF. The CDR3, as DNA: TGCGCCAGCGGATTAGACAGGCTGTACGAGCAGTACTTC.

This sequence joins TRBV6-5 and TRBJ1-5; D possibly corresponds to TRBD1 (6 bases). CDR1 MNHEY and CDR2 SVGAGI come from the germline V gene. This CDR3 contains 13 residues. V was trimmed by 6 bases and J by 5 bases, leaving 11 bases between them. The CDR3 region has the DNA TGTGCCAGCAGGACAGGATTAGATCAGCCCCAGCATTTT. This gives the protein CASRTGLDQPQHF.

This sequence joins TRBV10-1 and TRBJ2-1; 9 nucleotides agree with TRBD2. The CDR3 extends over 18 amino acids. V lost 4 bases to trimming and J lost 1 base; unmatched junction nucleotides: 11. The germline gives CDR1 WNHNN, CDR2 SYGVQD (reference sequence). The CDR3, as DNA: TGCGCCAGCAGTGGGGCGGGGGGGCCTGATGGATCCTACAATGAGCAGTTCTTC. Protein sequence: CASSGAGGPDGSYNEQFF.

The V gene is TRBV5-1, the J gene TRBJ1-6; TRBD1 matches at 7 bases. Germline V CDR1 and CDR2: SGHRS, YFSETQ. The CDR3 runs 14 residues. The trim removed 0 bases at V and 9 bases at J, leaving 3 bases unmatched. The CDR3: CASSLGQGVSPLHF. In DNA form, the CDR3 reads TGCGCCAGCAGCTTGGGCCAGGGGGTTTCACCCCTCCACTTT.

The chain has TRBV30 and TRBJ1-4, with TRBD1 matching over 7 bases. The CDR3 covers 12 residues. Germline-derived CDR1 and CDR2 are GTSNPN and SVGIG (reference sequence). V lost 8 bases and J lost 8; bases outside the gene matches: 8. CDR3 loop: CATRGLGEKLFF. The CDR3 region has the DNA TGTGCCACAAGGGGGCTGGGGGAAAAACTGTTTTTT.

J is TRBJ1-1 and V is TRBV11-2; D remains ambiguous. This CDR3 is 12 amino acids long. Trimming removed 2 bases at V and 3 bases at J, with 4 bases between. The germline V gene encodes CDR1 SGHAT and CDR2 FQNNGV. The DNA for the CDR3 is TGTGCCAGCAGCTTATCATACACTGAAGCTTTCTTT. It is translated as CASSLSYTEAFF.

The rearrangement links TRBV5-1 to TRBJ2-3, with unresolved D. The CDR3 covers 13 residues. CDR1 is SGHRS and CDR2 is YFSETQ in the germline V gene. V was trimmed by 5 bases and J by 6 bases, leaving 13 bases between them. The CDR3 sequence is CASRVSAFDTQYF. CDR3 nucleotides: TGCGCCAGCAGAGTAAGCGCGTTTGATACGCAGTATTTT.

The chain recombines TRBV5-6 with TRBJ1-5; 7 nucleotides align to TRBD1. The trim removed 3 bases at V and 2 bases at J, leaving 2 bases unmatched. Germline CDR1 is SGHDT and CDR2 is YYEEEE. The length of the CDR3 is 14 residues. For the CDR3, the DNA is TGTGCCAGCAGCTCAACAGGGGGCAATCAGCCCCAGCATTTT. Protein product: CASSSTGGNQPQHF.

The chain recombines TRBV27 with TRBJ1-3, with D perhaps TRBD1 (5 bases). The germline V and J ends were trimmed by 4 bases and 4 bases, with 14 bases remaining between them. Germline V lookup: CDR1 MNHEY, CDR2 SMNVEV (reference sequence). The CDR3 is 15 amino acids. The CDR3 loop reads CASSSLGTGGNTIYF. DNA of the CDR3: TGTGCCAGCAGTTCCCTCGGGACTGGGGGAAACACCATATATTTT.

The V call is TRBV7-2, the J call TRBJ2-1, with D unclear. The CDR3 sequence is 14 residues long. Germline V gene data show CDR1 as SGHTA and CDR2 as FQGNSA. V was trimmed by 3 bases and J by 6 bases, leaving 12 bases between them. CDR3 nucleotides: TGTGCCAGCAGCTTTCGCCCTCCGGGCAATGAGCAGTTCTTC. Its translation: CASSFRPPGNEQFF. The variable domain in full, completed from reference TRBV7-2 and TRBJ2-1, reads GAGVSQSPSNKVTEKGKDVELRCDPISGHTALYWYRQSLGQGLEFLIYFQGNSAPDKSGLPSDRFSAERTGGSVSTLTIQRTQQEDSAVYLCASSFRPPGNEQFFGPGTRLTVL.

The CDR3 is CASSPAKQSTTGELFF. The CDR3 region has the DNA TGTGCCAGCAGCCCCGCGAAGCAATCTACCACCGGGGAGCTGTTTTTT. The chain employs TRBV7-9 and TRBJ2-2; D is unresolved. CDR3 length equals 16 residues. From germline, CDR1 is SEHNR and CDR2 FQNEAQ (reference sequence). V lost 5 bases and J lost 4, with 17 bases in between.

The CDR3 spells CASSYWATSTDTQYF. The CDR3 region has the DNA TGTGCCAGCAGTTACTGGGCTACTAGCACAGATACGCAGTATTTT. This sequence joins TRBV6-2 or TRBV6-3 and TRBJ2-3, with D unresolved. Trimming took off 1 base at V and 0 bases at J, with 8 bases between the two ends. The CDR3 consists of 15 residues. The germline gives CDR1 MNHEY, CDR2 SVGEGT.

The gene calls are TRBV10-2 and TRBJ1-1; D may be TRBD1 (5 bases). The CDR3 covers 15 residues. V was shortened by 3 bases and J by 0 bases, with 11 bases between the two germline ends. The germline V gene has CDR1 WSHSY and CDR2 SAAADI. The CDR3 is CASSDSRQLNTEAFF. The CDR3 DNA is TGCGCCAGCAGTGACTCTAGACAGCTGAACACTGAAGCTTTCTTT.

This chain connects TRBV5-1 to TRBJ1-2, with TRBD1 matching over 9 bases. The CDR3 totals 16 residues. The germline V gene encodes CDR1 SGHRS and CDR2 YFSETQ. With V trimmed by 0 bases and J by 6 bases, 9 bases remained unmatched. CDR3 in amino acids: CASSLEMGQGVDGYTF. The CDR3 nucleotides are TGCGCCAGCAGCTTGGAAATGGGACAGGGTGTGGATGGCTACACCTTC.